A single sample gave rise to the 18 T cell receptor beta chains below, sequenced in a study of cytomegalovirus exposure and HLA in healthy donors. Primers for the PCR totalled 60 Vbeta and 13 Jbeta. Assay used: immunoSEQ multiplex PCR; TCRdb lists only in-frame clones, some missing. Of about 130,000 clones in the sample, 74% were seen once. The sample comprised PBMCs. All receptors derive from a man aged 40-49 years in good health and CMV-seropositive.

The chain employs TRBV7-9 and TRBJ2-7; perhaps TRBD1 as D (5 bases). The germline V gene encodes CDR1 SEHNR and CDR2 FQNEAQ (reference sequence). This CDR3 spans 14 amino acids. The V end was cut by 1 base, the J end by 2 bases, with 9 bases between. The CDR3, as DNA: TGTGCCAGCAGCTTAGTTACAGGCCCCTACGAGCAGTACTTC. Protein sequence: CASSLVTGPYEQYF.

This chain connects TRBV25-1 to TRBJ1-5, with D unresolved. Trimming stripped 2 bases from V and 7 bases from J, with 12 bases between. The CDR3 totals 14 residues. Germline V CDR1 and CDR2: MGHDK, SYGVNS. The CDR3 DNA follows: TGTGCCAGCAGTGAACAAGGAGCGAGGCAGCCCCAGCATTTT. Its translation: CASSEQGARQPQHF.

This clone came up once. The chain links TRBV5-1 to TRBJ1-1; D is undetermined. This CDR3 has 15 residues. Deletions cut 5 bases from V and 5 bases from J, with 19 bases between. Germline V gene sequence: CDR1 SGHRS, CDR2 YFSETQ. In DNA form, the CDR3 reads TGCGCCAGCAGTCTTACAGCCGGAGCGGGGACTGAAGCTTTCTTT. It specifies CASSLTAGAGTEAFF.

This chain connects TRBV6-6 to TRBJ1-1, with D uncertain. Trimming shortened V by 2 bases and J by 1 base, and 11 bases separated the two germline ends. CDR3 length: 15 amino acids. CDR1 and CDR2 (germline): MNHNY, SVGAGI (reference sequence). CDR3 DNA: TGTGCCAGCAGTTACGGAGCGGCTGGGAACACTGAAGCTTTCTTT. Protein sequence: CASSYGAAGNTEAFF.

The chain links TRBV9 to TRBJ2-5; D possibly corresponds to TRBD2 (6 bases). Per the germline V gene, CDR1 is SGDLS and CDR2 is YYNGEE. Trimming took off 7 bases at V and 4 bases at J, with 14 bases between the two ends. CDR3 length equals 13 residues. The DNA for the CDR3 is TGTGCCAGCGAAGGGTTGGGAGGAGAGACCCAGTACTTC. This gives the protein CASEGLGGETQYF.

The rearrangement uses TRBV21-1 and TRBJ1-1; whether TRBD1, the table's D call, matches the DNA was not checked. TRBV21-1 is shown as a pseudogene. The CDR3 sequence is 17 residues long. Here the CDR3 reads CASSKWLDRGRNTEAFF. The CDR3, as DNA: TGTGCCAGCAGCAAGTGGTTGGACAGGGGGCGAAACACTGAAGCTTTCTTT.

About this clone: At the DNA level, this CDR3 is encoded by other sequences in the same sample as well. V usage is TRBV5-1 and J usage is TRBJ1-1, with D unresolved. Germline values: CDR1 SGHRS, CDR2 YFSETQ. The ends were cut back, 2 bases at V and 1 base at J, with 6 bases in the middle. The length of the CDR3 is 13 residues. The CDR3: CASSFGRNTEAFF. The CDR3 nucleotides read TGCGCCAGCAGCTTTGGGAGGAACACTGAAGCTTTCTTT. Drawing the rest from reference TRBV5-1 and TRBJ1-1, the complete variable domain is KAGVTQTPRYLIKTRGQQVTLSCSPISGHRSVSWYQQTPGQGLQFLFEYFSETQRNKGNFPGRFSGRQFSNSRSEMNVSTLELGDSALYLCASSFGRNTEAFFGQGTRLTVV.

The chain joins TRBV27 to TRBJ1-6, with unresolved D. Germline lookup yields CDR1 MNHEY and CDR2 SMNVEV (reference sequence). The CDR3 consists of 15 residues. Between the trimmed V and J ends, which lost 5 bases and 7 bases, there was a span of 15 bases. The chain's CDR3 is CASSPREGRNSPLHF. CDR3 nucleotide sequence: TGTGCCAGCAGTCCCCGGGAGGGCCGAAATTCACCCCTCCACTTT.

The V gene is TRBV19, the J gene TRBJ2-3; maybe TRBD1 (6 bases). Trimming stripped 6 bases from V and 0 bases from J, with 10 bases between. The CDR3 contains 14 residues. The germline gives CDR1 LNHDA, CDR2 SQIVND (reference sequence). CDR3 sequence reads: CASRDSTSTDTQYF. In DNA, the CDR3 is TGTGCCAGTAGGGACAGCACTAGCACAGATACGCAGTATTTT.

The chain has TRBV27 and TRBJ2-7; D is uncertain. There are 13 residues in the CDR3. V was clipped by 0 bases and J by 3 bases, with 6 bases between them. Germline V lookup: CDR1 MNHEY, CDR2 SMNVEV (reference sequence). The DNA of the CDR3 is TGTGCCAGCAGTTTATCCCCCAGCTACGAGCAGTACTTC. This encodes CASSLSPSYEQYF.

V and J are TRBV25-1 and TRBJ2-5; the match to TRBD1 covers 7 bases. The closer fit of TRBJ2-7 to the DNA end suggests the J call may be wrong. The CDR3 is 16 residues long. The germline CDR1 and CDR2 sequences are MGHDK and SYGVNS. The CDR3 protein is CASSEWVGQNTYEQYF. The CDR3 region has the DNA TGTGCCAGCAGTGAATGGGTGGGACAGAATACCTACGAGCAGTACTTC.

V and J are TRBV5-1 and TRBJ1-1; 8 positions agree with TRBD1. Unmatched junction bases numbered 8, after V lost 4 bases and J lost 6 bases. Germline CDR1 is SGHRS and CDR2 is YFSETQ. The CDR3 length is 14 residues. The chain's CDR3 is CASSRGQVGAEAFF. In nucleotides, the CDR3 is TGCGCCAGCAGCCGGGGACAGGTGGGCGCTGAAGCTTTCTTT.

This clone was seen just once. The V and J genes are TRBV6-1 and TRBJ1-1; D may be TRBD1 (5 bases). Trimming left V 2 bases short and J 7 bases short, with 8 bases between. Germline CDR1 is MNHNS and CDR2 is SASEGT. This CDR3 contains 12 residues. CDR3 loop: CASSESTVEAFF. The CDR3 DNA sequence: TGTGCCAGCAGTGAATCGACAGTTGAAGCTTTCTTT.

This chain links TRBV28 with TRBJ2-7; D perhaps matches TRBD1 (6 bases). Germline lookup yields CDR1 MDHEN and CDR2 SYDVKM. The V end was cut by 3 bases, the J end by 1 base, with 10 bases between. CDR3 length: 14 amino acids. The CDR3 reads CASSFGRGSYEQYF. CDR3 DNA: TGTGCCAGCAGTTTCGGCAGGGGATCCTACGAGCAGTACTTC.

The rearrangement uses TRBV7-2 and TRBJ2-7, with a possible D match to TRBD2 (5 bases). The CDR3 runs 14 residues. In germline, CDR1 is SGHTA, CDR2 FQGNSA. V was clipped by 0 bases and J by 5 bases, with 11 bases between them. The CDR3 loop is CASSLAGSPNEQYF. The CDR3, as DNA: TGTGCCAGCAGCTTAGCGGGGAGTCCTAACGAGCAGTACTTC.

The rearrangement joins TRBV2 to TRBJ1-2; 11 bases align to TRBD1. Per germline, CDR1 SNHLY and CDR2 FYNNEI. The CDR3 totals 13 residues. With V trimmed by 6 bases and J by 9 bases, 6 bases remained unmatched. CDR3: CASRDGTGGSYTF. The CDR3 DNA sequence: TGTGCCAGCAGGGATGGGACAGGGGGAAGCTACACCTTC.

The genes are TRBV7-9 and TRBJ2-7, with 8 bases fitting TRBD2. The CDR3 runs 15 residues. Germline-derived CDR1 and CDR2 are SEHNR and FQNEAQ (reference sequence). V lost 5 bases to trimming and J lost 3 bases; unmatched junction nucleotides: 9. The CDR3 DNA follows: TGTGCCAGCAGCCCCCTCAAGCGGGAGATCTACGAGCAGTACTTC. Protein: CASSPLKREIYEQYF.

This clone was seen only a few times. The CDR3 bases are TGTGCCAGCAGCCCTGGGACTAGCGGGAGCACAGATACGCAGTATTTT. Amino acid sequence: CASSPGTSGSTDTQYF. The chain has TRBV11-2 and TRBJ2-3; 12 nucleotides match TRBD2. J was trimmed by 0 bases and V by 5 bases; bases with no gene match: 3. The CDR3 spans 16 residues. Germline V CDR1 and CDR2: SGHAT, FQNNGV.